This TCR beta chain originates from a study of shared clonotypes between healthy human individuals. With 3 bases clipped from V and 7 bases from J, the junction kept 0 bases outside the gene matches. The CDR3 totals 11 residues. The germline V gene encodes CDR1 DFQATT and CDR2 SNEGSKA (reference sequence). Details on this clone: The sample holds other DNA sequences that translate to the same CDR3.

The method was immunoSEQ multiplex PCR; TCRdb's version includes in-frame clones alone and lacks a portion of them. The table lists 2,500,000 or so clones, around 90% of them singletons. The sequenced material came from naive CD4+ T cells from PBMCs. Specified subset: CD45RA+ positively selected. The sequence came from a man between 18 and 35 years old in good health. Some clones in this sample may be carry-over from other donors' samples. This chain joins TRBV20-1 and TRBJ2-1; TRBD2 aligns across 7 bases. CDR3: CSASGRNEQFF. The CDR3 nucleotides are TGCAGTGCTAGCGGGAGGAATGAGCAGTTCTTC.